One and the same sample provided the 14 T cell receptor beta chains below, sequenced in a study of blood T cell repertoires in COVID-19. Sequencing was performed with immunoSEQ multiplex PCR; in TCRdb, only in-frame clones are kept and a portion is missing. The sample lists about 130,000 clones; about 85% were seen once. The sample consisted of peripheral blood. The origin of the receptors is a man aged 35 to 55 with active or convalescent COVID-19.

This sequence joins TRBV29-1 and TRBJ1-2, with D maybe TRBD1 (6 bases). Trimming took 4 bases from V and 3 from J, leaving 12 bases between them. Germline lookup yields CDR1 SQVTM and CDR2 ANQGSEA. CDR3 length: 13 amino acids. CDR3 sequence reads: CSVVRGGDYGYTF. The DNA for the CDR3 is TGCAGCGTTGTCAGGGGAGGGGACTATGGCTACACCTTC.

Here the CDR3 reads CASSSRTSGGHLYF. For the CDR3, the DNA is TGTGCCAGCAGTTCCCGGACTAGCGGGGGGCACTTGTACTTC. This sequence joins TRBV6-5 and TRBJ2-7, with 14 bases lining up with TRBD2. Germline loops: CDR1 MNHEY, CDR2 SVGAGI. V shed 4 bases and J 12 bases; nucleotides not matched to a gene: 8. CDR3 length: 14 residues.

This clone was seen a few times. CDR3 residues: CASSHPAREETQYF. CDR3 coding DNA: TGCGCCAGCAGCCACCCCGCTAGGGAGGAGACCCAGTACTTC. V is TRBV4-1 and J is TRBJ2-5, with D tentatively TRBD2 (5 bases). Germline CDR1 and CDR2: MGHRA and YSYEKL. This CDR3 region has 14 residues. V was shortened by 3 bases and J by 5 bases, with 13 bases between the two germline ends.

The gene calls are TRBV9 and TRBJ2-2; 8 bases agree with TRBD2. CDR1 SGDLS and CDR2 YYNGEE come from the germline V gene. V lost 3 bases and J lost 1; bases outside the gene matches: 20. This CDR3 has 21 residues. The CDR3 DNA is TGTGCCAGCAGCGGCTCTTTTGAGCAGGGCAGCCGGGGGGGGAACACCGGGGAGCTGTTTTTT. This encodes CASSGSFEQGSRGGNTGELFF.

This chain joins TRBV27 and TRBJ2-7, with 10 bases fitting TRBD1. This CDR3 is 15 amino acids long. Trimming cost V 2 bases and J 3 bases; bases outside gene matches: 4. Germline values: CDR1 MNHEY, CDR2 SMNVEV (reference sequence). The CDR3 sequence is CASSLGTGAFYEQYF. CDR3 coding DNA: TGTGCCAGCAGTTTAGGGACAGGGGCCTTCTACGAGCAGTACTTC.

With regard to this clone: Compared with germline, one end of the junction differs, possibly owing to a read error. J is TRBJ2-5 and V is TRBV4-1, with TRBD1 matching 7 bases. This CDR3 comprises 15 residues. The germline gives CDR1 MGHRA, CDR2 YSYEKL. Written as DNA, the CDR3 is TGCGCCAGCAGCAAAGACAGGGAACGGCGAGAGACCCAGTACTTC. As protein: CASSKDRERRETQYF.

This clone was observed once. The CDR3 sequence is CAISESTGIKNIQYF. The CDR3 DNA sequence: TGTGCCATCAGTGAGTCAACAGGGATAAAAAACATTCAGTACTTC. The rearrangement joins TRBV10-3 to TRBJ2-4; weak D call: TRBD1 (6 bases). CDR1 and CDR2 (germline): ENHRY, SYGVKD. V lost 0 bases and J lost 4, with 10 bases in between. This CDR3 is 15 amino acids long.

A remark on this clone: Germline and junction disagree at one end, which may indicate a read error. The rearrangement links TRBV7-7 to TRBJ2-3, with 9 bases fitting TRBD2. The CDR3 is 15 amino acids. In germline, CDR1 is SSHAT, CDR2 FNYEAQ (reference sequence). The chain's CDR3 is CASSLFAGGTDTQYF. The CDR3 DNA follows: TGTGCTAGCAGCTTATTTGCGGGGGGGACAGATACGCAGTATTTT. Based on the CDR3 plus reference TRBV7-7 and TRBJ2-3, the full variable domain is GAGVSQSPRYKVTKRGQDVTLRCDPISSHATLYWYQQALGQGPEFLTYFNYEAQPDKSGLPSDRFSAERPEGSISTLTIQRTEQRDSAMYRCASSLFAGGTDTQYFGPGTRLTVL.

The genes are TRBV30 and TRBJ2-1; 8 nucleotides line up with TRBD2. From germline, CDR1 is GTSNPN and CDR2 SVGIG (reference sequence). V shed 5 bases and J 6 bases; nucleotides not matched to a gene: 6. The CDR3 is 13 residues long. CDR3: CAWGRSGGNEQFF. Written as DNA, the CDR3 is TGTGCCTGGGGTCGGAGCGGGGGCAATGAGCAGTTCTTC. Supplemented by reference TRBV30 and TRBJ2-1, the full variable domain reads SQTIHQWPATLVQPVGSPLSLECTVEGTSNPNLYWYRQAAGRGLQLLFYSVGIGQISSEVPQNLSASRPQDRQFILSSKKLLLSDSGFYLCAWGRSGGNEQFFGPGTRLTVL.

This sequence joins TRBV9 and TRBJ1-6, with D perhaps matching TRBD1 (5 bases). This CDR3 has 16 amino acids. The germline V and J ends were trimmed by 2 bases and 5 bases, with 14 bases remaining between them. Per germline, CDR1 SGDLS and CDR2 YYNGEE. The CDR3 protein is CASSVRPQADNSPLHF. The CDR3 DNA reads TGTGCCAGCAGCGTCCGACCACAGGCGGATAATTCACCCCTCCACTTT.

The chain carries TRBV19 and TRBJ1-2, with TRBD1 matching 8 bases. This CDR3 region has 14 residues. V lost 4 bases and J lost 8; bases outside the gene matches: 9. Germline V lookup: CDR1 LNHDA, CDR2 SQIVND (reference sequence). The CDR3 loop reads CASSKVQGALGYTF. The DNA for the CDR3 is TGTGCCAGTAGTAAGGTGCAGGGGGCGCTCGGCTACACCTTC.

This chain joins TRBV25-1 and TRBJ1-1; D gene uncertain. In germline, CDR1 is MGHDK, CDR2 SYGVNS. The CDR3 is 14 amino acids. The ends were cut back, 3 bases at V and 7 bases at J, with 15 bases in the middle. In DNA form, the CDR3 reads TGTGCCAGCAGTGATGTGGGCAGCGGTAGTGAAGCTTTCTTT. It specifies CASSDVGSGSEAFF.

The chain joins TRBV30 to TRBJ1-2; D is possibly TRBD1 (5 bases). The CDR3 sequence is 15 residues long. Trimming removed 3 bases at V and 5 bases at J, with 19 bases between. CDR1 GTSNPN and CDR2 SVGIG come from the germline V gene (reference sequence). CDR3 sequence: CAWSQGVLTRYGYTF. The CDR3 DNA reads TGTGCCTGGAGCCAAGGGGTTCTAACTCGGTATGGCTACACCTTC.

V and J are TRBV5-1 and TRBJ1-4; D might be TRBD1 (6 bases). Trimming removed 1 base at V and 7 bases at J, with 14 bases between. This CDR3 spans 15 amino acids. Germline V gives CDR1 SGHRS, CDR2 YFSETQ. The CDR3 sequence: CASSLSLQGSEKLFF. CDR3 in DNA: TGCGCCAGCAGCTTGTCCCTTCAGGGGAGTGAAAAACTGTTTTTT.